Each of the 24 T cell receptor beta chains below was sequenced from the same sample in a study of T-cell reconstitution after alpha-beta-depleted transplantation in children. Preparation of the TCRbeta library was carried out with unique molecular identifiers. TCRdb reprocessed the PCR reads with MiXCR, giving one entry per CDR3 protein. The sample carries fewer than 700,000 distinct CDR3 sequences, 10% to 15% recorded once. Source: PBMCs, mostly from graft donor cells, taken 360 days after TCRalphabeta/CD19-depleted stem cell transplant. These receptor sequences come from a male patient between 5 and 17 years old who had a stem cell transplant for acute myeloid leukemia, so the T cells may come from the graft donor.

This clonotype has ten or more counts. J is TRBJ2-1 and V is TRBV12-3 or TRBV12-4; TRBD2 matches at 13 bases. J gave up 6 bases and V 1 base, and 9 bases lay outside the gene matches. CDR3 length: 18 amino acids. CDR3 amino acids: CASSLESPGLAGTNEQFF. CDR3 nucleotides: TGTGCCAGCAGTTTAGAGTCCCCGGGACTAGCGGGAACCAATGAGCAGTTCTTC.

The CDR3 coding sequence is TGTGCCAGCACTCTTGGTGAGAAGACCCAGTACTTC. This gives the protein CASTLGEKTQYF. This rearrangement joins TRBV5-5 to TRBJ2-5; D remains ambiguous. Trimming pared 6 bases from V and 6 bases from J, leaving 12 bases between. Germline V gives CDR1 SGHKS, CDR2 YYEKEE (reference sequence). CDR3 length equals 12 residues. The complete variable domain, with remaining parts taken from reference TRBV5-5 and TRBJ2-5, reads DAGVTQSPTHLIKTRGQQVTLRCSPISGHKSVSWYQQVLGQGPQFIFQYYEKEERGRGNFPDRFSARQFPNYSSELNVNALLLGDSALYLCASTLGEKTQYFGPGTRLLVL.

The chain carries TRBV20-1 and TRBJ2-5; TRBD2 agrees at 8 bases. V lost 3 bases, J lost 2 bases, and 8 bases stayed unmatched. The CDR3 spans 15 residues. Germline CDR1 is DFQATT and CDR2 is SNEGSKA (reference sequence). The CDR3 nucleotides are TGCAGTGCTAGGGGCGTAGCGGGATATCAAGAGACCCAGTACTTC. Translating gives CSARGVAGYQETQYF.

This chain uses TRBV6-1 with TRBJ2-1; 12 nucleotides agree with TRBD1. Unmatched junction bases numbered 9, after V lost 8 bases and J lost 10 bases. The CDR3 is 14 residues long. Germline values: CDR1 MNHNS, CDR2 SASEGT. CDR3 sequence reads: CASLPGQGALEQFF. The CDR3 DNA follows: TGTGCCAGCCTTCCGGGACAGGGGGCTCTAGAGCAGTTCTTC.

V and J are TRBV7-3 and TRBJ2-3; TRBD1 aligns across 12 bases. The germline CDR1 and CDR2 sequences are SGHTA and FQGTGA. With V trimmed by 5 bases and J by 5 bases, 11 bases remained unmatched. The CDR3 length is 17 residues. DNA for the CDR3: TGTGCCAGCAGCCGTTTGGGACAGGGGGCGGTGGAAGATACGCAGTATTTT. It translates to CASSRLGQGAVEDTQYF.

This chain uses TRBV5-6 with TRBJ2-7; 8 bases are a match to TRBD2. Per the germline V gene, CDR1 is SGHDT and CDR2 is YYEEEE. Trimming at V came to 4 bases and at J to 4 bases, leaving 7 bases not matched to a gene. The CDR3 is 14 amino acids. CDR3 nucleotides: TGTGCCAGCAGCCCGGGAAGCGGGAGTTACGAGCAGTACTTC. Its translation: CASSPGSGSYEQYF.

This clonotype showed up many times. The DNA of the CDR3 is TGCGCCAGCAACGGAGGTCGGTACGAGCAGTACTTC. Protein sequence: CASNGGRYEQYF. The chain uses TRBV5-1 and TRBJ2-7, with a possible D match to TRBD2 (5 bases). This CDR3 is 12 amino acids long. Germline V CDR1 and CDR2: SGHRS, YFSETQ. The V gene lost 6 bases and the J gene lost 4 bases, with 11 bases spanning the gap.

Ten or more counts support this clonotype. The CDR3 sequence: CASSPGRVNTEAFF. CDR3 bases: TGTGCCAGCAGTCCGGGACGGGTGAACACTGAAGCTTTCTTT. This chain uses TRBV28 with TRBJ1-1; perhaps TRBD1 as D (5 bases). Germline V gene lookup returns CDR1 MDHEN and CDR2 SYDVKM. The CDR3 is 14 amino acids. V lost 5 bases and J 0 bases, leaving 10 bases between the germline ends.

V gene TRBV4-2 combines with J gene TRBJ2-4, with a weak D call TRBD2 (6 bases). Germline V CDR1 and CDR2: LGHNA, YNFKEQ. V shed 0 bases and J shed 1 base, with 16 bases lying between them. CDR3 length: 18 residues. The CDR3 region is CASSQDGLGLAAKNIQYF. The DNA of the CDR3 is TGTGCCAGCAGCCAAGATGGCTTAGGGCTAGCGGCCAAAAACATTCAGTACTTC.

This chain uses TRBV28 with TRBJ2-1; D not resolved. Per germline, CDR1 MDHEN and CDR2 SYDVKM. This CDR3 has 16 residues. The V and J ends lost 5 bases and 2 bases respectively, with 16 bases between them. CDR3 sequence (DNA): TGTGCCAGCAGTACCGTGAAACCCACAACCTACAATGAGCAGTTCTTC. It translates to CASSTVKPTTYNEQFF.

The V and J genes are TRBV6-5 and TRBJ2-2, with 10 nucleotides matching TRBD2. The V gene's germline CDR1 is MNHEY and CDR2 SVGAGI. The CDR3 contains 17 residues. The J segment lost 10 bases and the V segment lost 0 bases, leaving 11 bases of the junction unmatched. CDR3 protein: CASSYSRGSLAGVELFF. For the CDR3, the DNA is TGTGCCAGCAGTTACTCGAGAGGGTCCCTAGCGGGAGTGGAGCTGTTTTTT.

J is TRBJ2-1 and V is TRBV5-6; D may be TRBD1 (7 bases). Per germline, CDR1 SGHDT and CDR2 YYEEEE. V was shortened by 3 bases and J by 8 bases, with 30 bases between the two germline ends. This CDR3 region has 19 residues. This chain's CDR3 is CASSWAIGTSIATGDEQFF. As DNA, the CDR3 is TGTGCCAGCAGCTGGGCTATCGGGACTTCTATTGCTACAGGGGATGAGCAGTTCTTC.

The rearrangement uses TRBV7-2 and TRBJ2-5; 8 bases align to TRBD2. The V and J ends lost 5 bases and 2 bases, in that order; junction bases with no gene match: 10. The CDR3 consists of 16 residues. Per the germline V gene, CDR1 is SGHTA and CDR2 is FQGNSA. In nucleotides, the CDR3 is TGTGCCAGCAGCCCCATATTGGCTAGCGGGCAAGAGACCCAGTACTTC. It yields the protein CASSPILASGQETQYF.

This clonotype has only a few counts. This chain links TRBV6-5 with TRBJ2-1; D unclear. In germline, CDR1 is MNHEY, CDR2 SVGAGI. CDR3 size: 15 residues. Trimming pared 0 bases from V and 1 base from J, leaving 7 bases between. Written as DNA, the CDR3 is TGTGCCAGCAGTTACTCTGGAGAATCCTACAATGAGCAGTTCTTC. Its translation is CASSYSGESYNEQFF.

CDR3 amino acids: CASGLGGAYNEQFF. The DNA for the CDR3 is TGTGCCAGCGGCCTTGGGGGGGCCTACAATGAGCAGTTCTTC. The gene calls are TRBV6-5 and TRBJ2-1, with TRBD2 matching over 7 bases. The V and J ends lost 8 bases and 2 bases, in that order; junction bases with no gene match: 6. Germline CDR1 reads MNHEY; CDR2 reads SVGAGI. The CDR3 totals 14 residues.

The chain is built from TRBV12-3 or TRBV12-4 and TRBJ2-5; 15 nucleotides match TRBD2. The junction had 3 bases not matched to a gene; V was cut back by 5 bases and J by 5 bases. This CDR3 has 15 residues. Here the CDR3 reads CASSGLAGGFETQYF. The CDR3 nucleotides are TGTGCCAGCAGTGGACTAGCGGGAGGGTTTGAGACCCAGTACTTC.

J is TRBJ2-3 and V is TRBV20-1; TRBD2 agrees at 7 bases. Per the germline V gene, CDR1 is DFQATT and CDR2 is SNEGSKA (reference sequence). V gave up 5 bases and J gave up 2 bases; unmatched junction bases: 4. CDR3 length equals 13 residues. CDR3 in amino acids: CSAFGTTTDTQYF. CDR3 sequence (DNA): TGCAGTGCTTTTGGGACTACCACAGATACGCAGTATTTT.

A few counts support this clonotype. This chain joins TRBV7-9 and TRBJ2-3; D is possibly TRBD1 (6 bases). Germline V CDR1 and CDR2: SEHNR, FQNEAQ (reference sequence). V lost 10 bases to trimming and J lost 4 bases, with 12 bases between them. The CDR3 is 12 amino acids. CDR3 amino acids: CANYRAADTQYF. The DNA for the CDR3 is TGTGCCAACTACAGGGCGGCAGATACGCAGTATTTT. Looking up the rest from reference TRBV7-9 and TRBJ2-3 gives the full variable domain: DTGVSQNPRHKITKRGQNVTFRCDPISEHNRLYWYRQTLGQGPEFLTYFQNEAQLEKSRLLSDRFSAERPKGSFSTLEIQRTEQGDSAMYLCANYRAADTQYFGPGTRLTVL.

The CDR3 reads CASSFDSSSSTDTQYF. The CDR3 region has the DNA TGTGCCAGCAGTTTCGACTCTTCCTCTAGCACAGATACGCAGTATTTT. V usage is TRBV12-3 or TRBV12-4 and J usage is TRBJ2-3; no clear D gene. V lost 3 bases and J lost 0, with 13 bases in between. This CDR3 contains 16 residues.

This clonotype has only a few counts. The rearrangement joins TRBV28 to TRBJ2-7; no reliable D call. CDR3 length: 12 amino acids. Trimming shortened V by 5 bases and J by 7 bases, and 12 bases separated the two germline ends. Germline V gene lookup returns CDR1 MDHEN and CDR2 SYDVKM. As DNA, the CDR3 is TGTGCCAGCAGTCCCGTAGGGTGGGAGCAGTACTTC. It translates to CASSPVGWEQYF. The whole variable domain, remainder taken from reference TRBV28 and TRBJ2-7, is DVKVTQSSRYLVKRTGEKVFLECVQDMDHENMFWYRQDPGLGLRLIYFSYDVKMKEKGDIPEGYSVSREKKERFSLILESASTNQTSMYLCASSPVGWEQYFGPGTRLTVT.

In its sample, this clonotype was seen a few times. The J gene is TRBJ2-3, the V gene TRBV15; the D call may be TRBD1 or TRBD2 (5 bases each). V was clipped by 0 bases and J by 0 bases, with 10 bases between them. The CDR3 spans 16 residues. Per germline, CDR1 LNHNV and CDR2 YYDKDF (reference sequence). CDR3 protein: CATSRDLWGSTDTQYF. The CDR3, as DNA: TGTGCCACCAGCAGAGATTTATGGGGGAGCACAGATACGCAGTATTTT.

The rearrangement uses TRBV6-5 and TRBJ2-1; TRBD1 matches 7 bases. This CDR3 comprises 16 residues. The junction had 4 bases not matched to a gene; V was cut back by 2 bases and J by 0 bases. Germline-derived CDR1 and CDR2 are MNHEY and SVGAGI. This chain's CDR3 is CASSYRTGYSYNEQFF. Written as DNA, the CDR3 is TGTGCCAGCAGTTACCGGACAGGATACTCCTACAATGAGCAGTTCTTC.

This clonotype turned up a few times. This chain uses TRBV10-3 with TRBJ1-5, with 7 bases fitting TRBD1. Germline trimming cut 6 bases from V and 0 bases from J; bases unmatched to any gene: 5. Germline V CDR1 and CDR2: ENHRY, SYGVKD. The CDR3 contains 15 residues. The chain's CDR3 is CAIRAGQTSNQPQHF. In DNA form, the CDR3 reads TGTGCCATCAGGGCGGGACAGACTAGCAATCAGCCCCAGCATTTT.

The gene calls are TRBV20-1 and TRBJ2-2; 7 bases line up with TRBD1. V was pared by 0 bases and J by 5 bases, with 6 bases of the junction left unmatched. The CDR3 runs to 15 residues. Per the germline V gene, CDR1 is DFQATT and CDR2 is SNEGSKA (reference sequence). The CDR3 coding sequence is TGCAGTGCTAGAGATGAGGGGGCGCGGACCGGGGAGCTGTTTTTT. Translating gives CSARDEGARTGELFF.